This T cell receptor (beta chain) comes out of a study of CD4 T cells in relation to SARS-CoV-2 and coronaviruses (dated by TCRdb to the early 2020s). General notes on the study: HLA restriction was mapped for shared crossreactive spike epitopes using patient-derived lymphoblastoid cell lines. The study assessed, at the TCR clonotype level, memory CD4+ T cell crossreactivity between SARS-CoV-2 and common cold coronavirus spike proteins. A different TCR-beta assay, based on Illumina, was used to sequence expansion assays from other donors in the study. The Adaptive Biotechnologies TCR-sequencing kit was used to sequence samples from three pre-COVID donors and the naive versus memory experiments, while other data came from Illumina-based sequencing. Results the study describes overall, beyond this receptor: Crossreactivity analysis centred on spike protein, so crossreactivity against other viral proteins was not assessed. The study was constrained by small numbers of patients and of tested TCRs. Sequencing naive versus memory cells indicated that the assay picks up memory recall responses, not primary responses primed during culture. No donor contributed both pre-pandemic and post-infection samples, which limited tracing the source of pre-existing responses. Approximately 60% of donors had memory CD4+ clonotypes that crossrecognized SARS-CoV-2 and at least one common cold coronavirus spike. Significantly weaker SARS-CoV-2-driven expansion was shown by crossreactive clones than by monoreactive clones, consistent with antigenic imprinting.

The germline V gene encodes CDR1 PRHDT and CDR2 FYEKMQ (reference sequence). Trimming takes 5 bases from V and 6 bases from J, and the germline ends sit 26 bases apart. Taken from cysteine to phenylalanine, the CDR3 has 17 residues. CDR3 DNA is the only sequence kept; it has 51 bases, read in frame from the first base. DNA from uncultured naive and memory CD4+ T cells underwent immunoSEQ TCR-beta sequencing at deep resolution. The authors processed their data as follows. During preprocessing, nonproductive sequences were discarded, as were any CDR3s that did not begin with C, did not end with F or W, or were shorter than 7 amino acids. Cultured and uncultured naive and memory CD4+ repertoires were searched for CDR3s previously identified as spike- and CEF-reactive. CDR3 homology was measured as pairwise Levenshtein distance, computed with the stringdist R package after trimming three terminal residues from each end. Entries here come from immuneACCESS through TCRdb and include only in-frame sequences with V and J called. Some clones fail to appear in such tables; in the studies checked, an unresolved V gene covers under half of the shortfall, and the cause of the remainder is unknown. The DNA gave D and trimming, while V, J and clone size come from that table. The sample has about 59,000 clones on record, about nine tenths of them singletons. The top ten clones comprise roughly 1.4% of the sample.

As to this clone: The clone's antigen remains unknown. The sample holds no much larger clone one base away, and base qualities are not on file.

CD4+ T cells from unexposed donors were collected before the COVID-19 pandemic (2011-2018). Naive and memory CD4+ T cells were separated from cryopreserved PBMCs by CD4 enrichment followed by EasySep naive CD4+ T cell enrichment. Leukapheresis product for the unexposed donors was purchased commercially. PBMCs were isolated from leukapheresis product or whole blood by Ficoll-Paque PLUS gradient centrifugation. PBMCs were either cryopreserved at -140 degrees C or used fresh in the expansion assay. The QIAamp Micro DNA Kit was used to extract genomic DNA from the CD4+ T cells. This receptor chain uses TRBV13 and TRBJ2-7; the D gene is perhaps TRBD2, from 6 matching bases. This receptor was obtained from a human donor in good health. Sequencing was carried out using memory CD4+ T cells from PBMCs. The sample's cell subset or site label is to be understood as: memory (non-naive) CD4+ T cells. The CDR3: CASSLPLGGLLWAEQYF. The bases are TGTGCCAGCAGCCTCCCACTTGGGGGACTTCTCTGGGCCGAGCAGTACTTC.